This section outlines one TCR beta chain sequence together with its context. The entry originates in a study of regulatory T cells in long-lasting Graves disease. The V segment lost 2 bases and the J segment 8 bases; nucleotides outside the gene matches: 6. The CDR3 consists of 15 residues. In germline, CDR1 is KGHSH, CDR2 LQKENI. Sequencing libraries for TCR beta were prepared with iRepertoire HTBI primers and Arm-PCR of CDR3 regions. Each CDR3 protein is one row after TCRdb ran MiXCR on the multiplex PCR reads. In the table there are 450,000 to 650,000 distinct CDR3 sequences, 15% to 20% of which are singletons. Sample time point: newly diagnosed GD, antithyroid drugs for less than 3 months. PBMC-derived RNA was used for the TCR library. In addition, the sample was reused for a study of T cells in Graves' hyperthyroidism and ophthalmopathy. Per that study: Appearing also in blood were most of the thyroid clonotypes expanded above 0.001.

The origin of this receptor is a woman aged 35 to 59 with Graves disease. This chain joins TRBV18 and TRBJ2-4, with 10 bases that match TRBD1. The sequences come from peripheral blood mononuclear cells (PBMCs), collected at new diagnosis, from a patient treated with antithyroid drugs. The CDR3 here is CASSPFSGTGDIQYF. For the CDR3, the DNA is TGTGCCAGCTCACCATTCTCCGGGACAGGGGACATTCAGTACTTC. The full variable domain, with the rest looked up from reference TRBV18 and TRBJ2-4, is NAGVMQNPRHLVRRRGQEARLRCSPMKGHSHVYWYRQLPEEGLKFMVYLQKENIIDESGMPKERFSAEFPKEGPSILRIQQVVRGDSAAYFCASSPFSGTGDIQYFGAGTRLSVL.